Below, 23 T cell receptor beta chains from the same sample are listed, as sequenced in a study of blood T cell repertoires in COVID-19. Using immunoSEQ multiplex PCR, the repertoire was profiled, and TCRdb retains in-frame clones only, with some absent. This table holds about 110,000 clones, 65% to 75% found once. Input material: peripheral blood. The receptor set was obtained from a man older than 75 with acute or convalescent COVID-19.

V gene TRBV2 combines with J gene TRBJ2-7; maybe TRBD1 (6 bases). This CDR3 has 11 amino acids. The V end was cut by 8 bases, the J end by 4 bases, with 9 bases between. Looked up from germline, CDR1 is SNHLY and CDR2 is FYNNEI. CDR3 residues: CASGQNYEQYF. The DNA for the CDR3 is TGTGCCAGCGGACAGAATTACGAGCAGTACTTC.

The genes are TRBV6-2 or TRBV6-3 and TRBJ2-1; the match to TRBD2 covers 8 bases. J lost 5 bases, V lost 2 bases, and 11 bases had no gene match. Germline CDR1 reads MNHEY; CDR2 reads SVGEGT. This CDR3 spans 17 amino acids. Here the CDR3 reads CASSYQALAEANNEQFF. For the CDR3, the DNA is TGTGCCAGCAGTTACCAAGCACTAGCGGAGGCAAACAATGAGCAGTTCTTC.

V and J are TRBV15 and TRBJ2-1, with TRBD2 matching over 14 bases. Germline CDR1 and CDR2: LNHNV and YYDKDF (reference sequence). V shed 3 bases and J 2 bases; nucleotides not matched to a gene: 9. The CDR3 totals 19 residues. This CDR3 reads CATSSAVTSGRGTYNEQFF. The CDR3 DNA reads TGTGCCACCAGCAGTGCCGTGACTAGCGGGAGGGGAACCTACAATGAGCAGTTCTTC.

The V gene is TRBV5-5, the J gene TRBJ2-1, with 13 bases that match TRBD2. The CDR3 loop spans 14 amino acids. V shed 0 bases, J shed 15 bases, and the junction held 6 bases outside the gene matches. The germline CDR1 and CDR2 sequences are SGHKS and YYEKEE (reference sequence). The CDR3 is CASSLGTSGSTVFF. CDR3 in DNA: TGTGCCAGCAGCTTGGGGACTAGCGGGAGTACGGTGTTCTTC.

The chain joins TRBV9 to TRBJ2-7; TRBD2 matches 11 bases. V shed 7 bases and J 2 bases; nucleotides not matched to a gene: 5. The CDR3 loop spans 14 amino acids. CDR1 and CDR2 from the germline V gene are SGDLS and YYNGEE. The chain's CDR3 is CASSGLAGTYEQYF. DNA for the CDR3: TGTGCCAGCTCCGGACTAGCGGGTACCTACGAGCAGTACTTC.

The chain employs TRBV7-2 and TRBJ2-1; possible D gene TRBD2, 6 bases. Looked up from germline, CDR1 is SGHTA and CDR2 is FQGNSA. V lost 4 bases and J lost 5, with 18 bases in between. The length of the CDR3 is 16 residues. The CDR3 sequence: CASSYQGGRIHNEQFF. In nucleotides, the CDR3 is TGTGCCAGCAGCTACCAGGGAGGACGCATACACAATGAGCAGTTCTTC.

This clone occurred a few times. The identical CDR3 is also encoded by other nucleotide sequences in the sample. The rearrangement joins TRBV29-1 to TRBJ2-5, with a weak D call TRBD2 (5 bases). The CDR3 has 12 amino acids. In germline, CDR1 is SQVTM, CDR2 ANQGSEA. V was pared by 3 bases and J by 4 bases, with 9 bases between. The CDR3 DNA is TGCAGCGTTGAGGACGGGGTAGAGACCCAGTACTTC. The encoded protein is CSVEDGVETQYF.

This clone occurred many times. The chain carries TRBV18 and TRBJ2-7; D perhaps matches TRBD2 (5 bases). This CDR3 is 15 amino acids long. Germline lookup yields CDR1 KGHSH and CDR2 LQKENI. The V and J ends lost 2 bases and 1 base respectively, with 12 bases between them. The CDR3: CASSPIGIYSYEQYF. CDR3 in DNA: TGTGCCAGCTCACCAATCGGGATCTATTCCTACGAGCAGTACTTC.

The V gene is TRBV5-1, the J gene TRBJ2-2; D gene ambiguous. The V end lost 8 bases, the J end lost 2 bases, and 7 bases lay between the germline ends. Per germline, CDR1 SGHRS and CDR2 YFSETQ. This CDR3 comprises 12 residues. CDR3: CASLGNTGELFF. Written as DNA, the CDR3 is TGCGCCAGTTTGGGCAACACCGGGGAGCTGTTTTTT. The whole variable domain, filled in from reference TRBV5-1 and TRBJ2-2, reads KAGVTQTPRYLIKTRGQQVTLSCSPISGHRSVSWYQQTPGQGLQFLFEYFSETQRNKGNFPGRFSGRQFSNSRSEMNVSTLELGDSALYLCASLGNTGELFFGEGSRLTVL.

The chain is built from TRBV5-1 and TRBJ2-4; 7 bases are shared with TRBD1. Germline CDR1 SGHRS, CDR2 YFSETQ. The CDR3 is 16 amino acids. Trimming removed 5 bases from V and 1 base from J; junction bases left unmatched: 9. CDR3 loop: CASRDQGVQAKNIQYF. The CDR3 nucleotides read TGCGCCAGCAGGGATCAGGGGGTGCAGGCCAAAAACATTCAGTACTTC.

This clone occurred a few times. The rearrangement uses TRBV27 and TRBJ1-6, with D perhaps matching TRBD1 (6 bases). The CDR3 is 15 residues long. Germline V gives CDR1 MNHEY, CDR2 SMNVEV (reference sequence). Trimming took off 7 bases at V and 4 bases at J, with 14 bases between the two ends. CDR3 in DNA: TGTGCCAGCACGAGCAGGGGAATATATAATTCACCCCTCCACTTT. The encoded protein is CASTSRGIYNSPLHF.

The CDR3 loop is CASSGGTERYGYTF. CDR3 nucleotides: TGTGCCAGCAGTGGGGGGACGGAACGCTATGGCTACACCTTC. The gene calls are TRBV28 and TRBJ1-2; a weak D match, TRBD1 (5 bases). The V gene lost 5 bases and the J gene lost 4 bases, with 14 bases spanning the gap. The CDR3 has 14 residues. The V gene's germline CDR1 is MDHEN and CDR2 SYDVKM.

This rearrangement joins TRBV10-1 to TRBJ2-1; 7 bases are shared with TRBD1. This CDR3 has 14 amino acids. Germline V lookup: CDR1 WNHNN, CDR2 SYGVQD (reference sequence). V lost 0 bases and J lost 6; bases outside the gene matches: 2. The CDR3 coding sequence is TGCGCCAGCAGTGAGTCGGACAGGCCCAATGAGCAGTTCTTC. It yields the protein CASSESDRPNEQFF.

CDR3 in DNA: TGTGCCAGCAGTTCCCCAGGGCCTACCTACAATGAGCAGTTCTTC. Encoded protein: CASSSPGPTYNEQFF. V and J are TRBV27 and TRBJ2-1; D perhaps matches TRBD1 (5 bases). Germline V gives CDR1 MNHEY, CDR2 SMNVEV (reference sequence). Trimming cost V 4 bases and J 2 bases, with 12 bases left between them. This CDR3 spans 15 amino acids.

The chain couples TRBV24-1 to TRBJ2-1; tentative D call: TRBD2 (6 bases). Trimming left V 2 bases short and J 4 bases short, with 14 bases between. The CDR3 has 16 residues. The germline CDR1 and CDR2 sequences are KGHDR and SFDVKD. The CDR3 spells CATSDSAGRAYNEQFF. CDR3 DNA: TGTGCCACCAGTGATTCGGCGGGACGAGCTTACAATGAGCAGTTCTTC.

For the CDR3, the DNA is TGTGCCAGCTCACCAGTGACAGGGGGAGAGACCCAGTACTTC. Its protein product is CASSPVTGGETQYF. The gene calls are TRBV18 and TRBJ2-5; TRBD1 aligns across 9 bases. There are 14 residues in the CDR3. Germline trimming cut 2 bases from V and 4 bases from J; bases unmatched to any gene: 2. CDR1 and CDR2 (germline): KGHSH, LQKENI.

This clone has only a few counts. The J gene is TRBJ2-5, the V gene TRBV5-1, with 8 bases aligning to TRBD1. V lost 4 bases and J lost 5; bases outside the gene matches: 10. The CDR3 spans 15 residues. Germline loops: CDR1 SGHRS, CDR2 YFSETQ. The CDR3 coding sequence is TGCGCCAGCAGCGCCAACAGGGGGGTGCGCGAGACCCAGTACTTC. It yields the protein CASSANRGVRETQYF.

J is TRBJ2-7 and V is TRBV5-3; tentatively, D is TRBD2 (5 bases). TRBV5-3 is noted as an ORF with a role that remains uncertain. CDR3 size: 15 residues. The V end was cut by 4 bases, the J end by 0 bases, with 14 bases between. This CDR3 is CARSPDSLGSYEQYF. The DNA for the CDR3 is TGTGCCAGAAGCCCGGACTCCCTAGGCTCCTACGAGCAGTACTTC.

The chain has TRBV28 and TRBJ2-5, with D perhaps TRBD2 (5 bases). V shed 7 bases and J shed 5 bases, with 14 bases lying between them. Germline V gene sequence: CDR1 MDHEN, CDR2 SYDVKM. This CDR3 spans 13 amino acids. The CDR3 region has the DNA TGTGCCAGCACGGGGTACCCAGAGGAGACCCAGTACTTC. It yields the protein CASTGYPEETQYF. Full variable domain (missing parts from reference TRBV28 and TRBJ2-5): DVKVTQSSRYLVKRTGEKVFLECVQDMDHENMFWYRQDPGLGLRLIYFSYDVKMKEKGDIPEGYSVSREKKERFSLILESASTNQTSMYLCASTGYPEETQYFGPGTRLLVL.

The gene calls are TRBV9 and TRBJ2-5; D is unclear. V was pared by 3 bases and J by 2 bases, with 17 bases between. The germline CDR1 and CDR2 sequences are SGDLS and YYNGEE. The CDR3 has 16 amino acids. CDR3 coding DNA: TGTGCCAGCAGCGCCCGACCGTCGGCAGGTCAAGAGACCCAGTACTTC. It yields the protein CASSARPSAGQETQYF.

V and J are TRBV11-2 and TRBJ2-7; 10 bases agree with TRBD2. Germline CDR1 SGHAT, CDR2 FQNNGV. The trim removed 1 base at V and 6 bases at J, leaving 6 bases unmatched. The CDR3 spans 15 residues. The DNA for the CDR3 is TGTGCCAGCAGCTTAGTCGGACTAGCGGCAGGCGAGCAGTACTTC. It encodes CASSLVGLAAGEQYF. Combining the CDR3 with reference TRBV11-2 and TRBJ2-7 gives the whole variable domain EAGVAQSPRYKIIEKRQSVAFWCNPISGHATLYWYQQILGQGPKLLIQFQNNGVVDDSQLPKDRFSAERLKGVDSTLKIQPAKLEDSAVYLCASSLVGLAAGEQYFGPGTRLTVT.

The gene calls are TRBV6-2 or TRBV6-3 and TRBJ1-6, with D uncertain. The V end lost 5 bases, the J end lost 10 bases, and 15 bases lay between the germline ends. This CDR3 contains 14 residues. Germline CDR1 and CDR2: MNHEY and SVGEGT. CDR3 residues: CASSLRPWESPLHF. The CDR3 coding sequence is TGTGCCAGCAGTCTAAGGCCCTGGGAGTCACCCCTCCACTTT.

This chain uses TRBV2 with TRBJ1-1; D uncertain. The CDR3 spans 14 residues. Per the germline V gene, CDR1 is SNHLY and CDR2 is FYNNEI. V was cut by 2 bases and J by 6 bases, with 13 bases left in between. The chain's CDR3 is CASSESTRYSEAFF. In DNA, the CDR3 is TGTGCCAGCAGTGAATCGACCAGGTACTCTGAAGCTTTCTTT.